This T cell receptor (beta chain) comes out of a study of CD8 T cells in Susac syndrome (dated by TCRdb to about 2019). The study in broad terms: Among the sequenced Susac syndrome patients, five or six had clinically active disease and 8 or 9 were in clinical remission. At blood withdrawal, Susac syndrome patients were therapy-naive, treated with corticosteroids (with IVIg additionally given to some), or treated with IVIg alone. Whether CD8+ T cell activation and differentiation in Susac syndrome was antigen driven was tested using repertoire sequencing.

V lost 6 bases and J lost 7 bases, and the count of bases not matched to a germline gene is 11. The CDR3 spans 15 residues, from the cysteine through the phenylalanine. Only the CDR3 DNA stays, 45 bases, in frame from base 1. In the germline V gene, CDR1 corresponds to MNHEY and CDR2 to SVGEGT. Notes on this clonotype: The antigen it recognizes is unknown. The input lacks base qualities; no much larger clone sits a single base away.

The paper's findings and limits, for the study overall: The TCR sequencing and HLA analysis was acknowledged to have included a relatively small number of individuals. In patients with Susac syndrome, the CD4+ T cell repertoire showed no detectable clonal expansion.

RNA was extracted using the RNeasy kit, and roughly 0.45 to 1 ug of the RNA was reverse transcribed with random hexamers. The immunoSEQ multiplex PCR assay, covering 54 Vbeta and 13 Jbeta segments, was used to amplify TCR beta CDR3 regions. To correct PCR amplification bias, a synthetic template baseline was used for both primer optimization and computational correction. In the authors' own workflow: Reads were assigned to V, D and J genes according to IMGT and analyzed in immunoSEQ Analyzer, with only productive sequences retained. To calculate clonality, Shannon entropy was normalized by log2 of the number of productive unique sequences and then subtracted from one. For each patient and control, public and private clones were evaluated within the 100 most prevalent clones. A clone was defined as Susac-specific if it was absent from the healthy and MS cohorts, from roughly 980 published viral clones and from other ImmuneACCESS disease sequences. TCRdb reran the public reads through fastp at Q25 and MiXCR, keeping productive beta chains. Merged by CDR3 protein, the rows form single entries marked with the most common genes and DNA. In this record, the V and J calls reflect TCRdb's handling and not the investigators' own analysis. For this sample there are about 140,000 distinct CDR3 sequences; approximately 96% appear just once. Roughly 0.084% of the sample belongs to the ten largest clones.

High-throughput TCR beta sequencing profiled peripheral blood CD8+ and CD4+ T cells from healthy donors, Susac syndrome patients and multiple sclerosis patients. Susac syndrome patients met recently defined diagnostic criteria for definite or probable disease. Bulk CD8+ and CD4+ T cells were purified magnetically by negative isolation, whereas CD8+ TEMRA cells were enriched by FACS. Blood was collected in EDTA tubes and processed within 24 hours, with PBMCs isolated through density gradient centrifugation. PBMCs intended for TCR sequencing were frozen in liquid nitrogen and were later thawed in a 37 degrees C water bath. The sorted or isolated CD4+, CD8+ and CD8+ TEMRA cells reached a purity of at least 90%.

The sequencing input was CD4+ T cells from PBMCs. The sequence was obtained from a human donor with Susac syndrome. The sequence joins TRBV6-2 or TRBV6-3 to TRBJ1-5, with 8 central nucleotides matching TRBD1. DNA sequence: TGTGCCAGCAGATCGATCAGGGGGCAGTACCAGCCCCAGCATTTT. It encodes CASRSIRGQYQPQHF.